Listed below are T cell receptor beta chains from one sample, sequenced in a study of OX40 agonist ivuxolimab in advanced cancers. This table comes from immunoSEQ multiplex PCR, and its TCRdb copy is limited to in-frame clones, with some not included. The sample lists over 55,000 clones, nearly 90% occurring once. Sequencing was performed on CD4+ or CD8+ T cells sorted from blood, taken in a trial of the OX40 agonist ivuxolimab. The receptors stem from an adult with an advanced solid tumor such as melanoma, head and neck, liver or kidney cancer. CDR3s include the opening cysteine and the closing phenylalanine or tryptophan.

TRBV4-1,CASSQEPRGKDTEAFF
TRBV7-6,CASSSSQGINTEAFF
TRBV5-4,CASSLRGNYGYTF
TRBV7-6,CASNGGYQLGNEQFF
TRBV6-4,CASSDSVPKQYF
TRBV7-6,CASSLEAGVSDEQFF
TRBV11-2,CASSLGQTYEQFF
TRBV29-1,CSVVPDTGELFF
TRBV7-8,CASSLDRTRQTNYGYTF
TRBV15,CATSRRKAGGPDEQYF
TRBV11-3,CASSHKAGAYQETQYF
TRBV4-1,CASSPPGVVYGYTF
TRBV6-1,CASSEWGDNEQFF
TRBV10-3,CAISDLSRDYGYTF
TRBV19,CASSISLMPEAFF
TRBV7-8,CASSPGMNTEAFF
TRBV27,CASRPGGYYGYTF
TRBV27,CASSSHGQGIGYGYTF
TRBV5-6,CASSLEGQGYEKLFF
TRBV25-1,CASSDWDPDTEAFF
TRBV6-5,CASSKSGSLYNEQFF
TRBV19,CASSWTGGPINDGYTF
TRBV5-4,CASSVVLDTGTDTQYF
TRBV16,CASSQFGEQETQYF
TRBV4-3,CASSQDRAGGYEQYF
TRBV6-5,CATQPYSGANVLTF
TRBV7-9,CASSHIYGRGNNEQFF
TRBV27,CASTLLGQGGNEQFF
TRBV29-1,CSVTTQGTNEKLFF
TRBV7-9,CASSVGYHAFF
TRBV4-1,CASTHLGAVSTEAFF
TRBV4-1,CASTGQALGGYTF
TRBV2,CASSDMTGEDQPQHF
TRBV18,CASSPSQGRWTTEAFF
TRBV21-1,CASSTARGAESNQPQHF
TRBV5-1,CASRASTDSYNEQFF
TRBV2,CASSETVNQPQHF